These T cell receptor beta chains were read from a single sample in a study of cytomegalovirus exposure and HLA in healthy donors. Profiled with immunoSEQ multiplex PCR; TCRdb holds only in-frame clones, not every one. The top ten clones hold 2% to 2.5% of a sample with 120,000 or so clones, under 90% of them seen once. The sample consisted of PBMCs. The receptors were sampled from a woman in her 40s in good health and CMV-seronegative. Both conserved end residues are part of each CDR3. Each record gives: clone size, D gene, V gene, J gene, CDR3 protein, CDR3 DNA. A D gene is named only where the DNA matches it firmly. Clone size is stated in some rows and not others, as once, few, many or a class when expanded.

clone size: .
D gene: TRBD1
V gene: TRBV19
J gene: TRBJ2-2
CDR3 protein: CASSAGGTNTGELFF
CDR3 DNA: TGTGCCAGTAGCGCAGGGGGAACGAACACCGGGGAGCTGTTTTTT

clone size: .
D gene: .
V gene: TRBV5-5
J gene: TRBJ2-7
CDR3 protein: CASSLSWDKDRIYEQYF
CDR3 DNA: TGTGCCAGCAGCTTGTCGTGGGACAAAGATAGAATCTACGAGCAGTACTTC

clone size: .
D gene: TRBD1
V gene: TRBV4-1
J gene: TRBJ2-1
CDR3 protein: CASSQENLGTAYNEQFF
CDR3 DNA: TGCGCCAGCAGCCAAGAAAACCTCGGGACAGCCTACAATGAGCAGTTCTTC

clone size: .
D gene: TRBD1
V gene: TRBV2
J gene: TRBJ2-2
CDR3 protein: CASSEQQGVTELFF
CDR3 DNA: TGTGCCAGCAGTGAACAGCAGGGGGTGACGGAGCTGTTTTTT

clone size: once
D gene: .
V gene: TRBV27
J gene: TRBJ1-1
CDR3 protein: CASSLSLLMNTEAFF
CDR3 DNA: TGTGCCAGCAGTTTATCACTGTTAATGAACACTGAAGCTTTCTTT

clone size: .
D gene: .
V gene: TRBV12-5
J gene: TRBJ1-3
CDR3 protein: CASGSHPDRGGSGNTIYF
CDR3 DNA: TGTGCTAGTGGTTCCCACCCAGACCGGGGGGGCTCTGGAAACACCATATATTTT

clone size: few
D gene: .
V gene: TRBV6-1
J gene: TRBJ1-2
CDR3 protein: CASSEAGGYGYTF
CDR3 DNA: TGTGCCAGCAGTGAAGCAGGGGGCTATGGCTACACCTTC

clone size: .
D gene: .
V gene: TRBV10-3
J gene: TRBJ1-5
CDR3 protein: CAISPGGTSFQHF
CDR3 DNA: TGTGCCATCAGCCCCGGGGGGACATCCTTCCAGCATTTT

clone size: .
D gene: .
V gene: TRBV27
J gene: TRBJ2-7
CDR3 protein: CASSLRGIYEQYF
CDR3 DNA: TGTGCCAGCAGTTTACGCGGGATCTACGAGCAGTACTTC

clone size: .
D gene: TRBD2
V gene: TRBV7-8
J gene: TRBJ2-7
CDR3 protein: CASSLEREGEQYF
CDR3 DNA: TGTGCCAGCAGTTTAGAGAGGGAGGGCGAGCAGTACTTC

clone size: .
D gene: TRBD2
V gene: TRBV15
J gene: TRBJ2-5
CDR3 protein: CATSNRLAGARETQYF
CDR3 DNA: TGTGCCACCAGCAACCGACTAGCGGGAGCTAGAGAGACCCAGTACTTC

clone size: .
D gene: TRBD1
V gene: TRBV19
J gene: TRBJ1-2
CDR3 protein: CASTRGDRVVYTF
CDR3 DNA: TGTGCCAGTACCCGAGGGGACAGGGTCGTCTACACCTTC

clone size: once
D gene: TRBD2
V gene: TRBV2
J gene: TRBJ2-5
CDR3 protein: CASSDWTSGGRETQYF
CDR3 DNA: TGTGCCAGCAGTGATTGGACTAGCGGGGGGAGAGAGACCCAGTACTTC

clone size: .
D gene: TRBD1
V gene: TRBV5-6
J gene: TRBJ2-7
CDR3 protein: CASRRQGTNEQYF
CDR3 DNA: TGTGCCAGCAGGAGACAGGGAACTAACGAGCAGTACTTC

clone size: .
D gene: TRBD2
V gene: TRBV6-5
J gene: TRBJ2-7
CDR3 protein: CASSSGGTRSYEQYF
CDR3 DNA: TGTGCCAGCAGTTCGGGAGGGACACGCTCCTACGAGCAGTACTTC

clone size: .
D gene: .
V gene: TRBV18
J gene: TRBJ2-7
CDR3 protein: CASSPPGGPLSYEQYF
CDR3 DNA: TGTGCCAGCTCACCCCCAGGAGGCCCCCTCTCCTACGAGCAGTACTTC

clone size: .
D gene: .
V gene: TRBV5-3
J gene: TRBJ2-4
CDR3 protein: CARSRRGSAKNIQYF
CDR3 DNA: TGTGCCAGAAGTCGCCGGGGGTCGGCCAAAAACATTCAGTACTTC

clone size: .
D gene: .
V gene: TRBV6-6
J gene: TRBJ2-3
CDR3 protein: CASSLTVSTDTQYF
CDR3 DNA: TGTGCCAGCAGTTTGACAGTGAGCACAGATACGCAGTATTTT

clone size: once
D gene: .
V gene: TRBV28
J gene: TRBJ2-1
CDR3 protein: CASKTRDEQFF
CDR3 DNA: TGTGCCTCCAAAACTAGGGATGAGCAGTTCTTC

clone size: .
D gene: .
V gene: TRBV5-4
J gene: TRBJ1-4
CDR3 protein: CASSLWQNEKLFF
CDR3 DNA: TGTGCCAGCAGCTTGTGGCAGAATGAAAAACTGTTTTTT

clone size: .
D gene: .
V gene: TRBV28
J gene: TRBJ1-2
CDR3 protein: CASSLLGTSYGYTF
CDR3 DNA: TGTGCCAGCAGTTTATTAGGGACTTCCTATGGCTACACCTTC

clone size: once
D gene: .
V gene: TRBV4-2
J gene: TRBJ2-5
CDR3 protein: CASSHTSLKETQYF
CDR3 DNA: TGTGCCAGCAGCCACACATCCTTAAAAGAGACCCAGTACTTC

clone size: .
D gene: TRBD1
V gene: TRBV7-2
J gene: TRBJ2-7
CDR3 protein: CASSEYRDRGLFF
CDR3 DNA: TGTGCCAGCAGCGAATACCGGGACAGGGGCCTTTTCTTC

clone size: .
D gene: TRBD2
V gene: TRBV7-3
J gene: TRBJ2-3
CDR3 protein: CASSLGGGFTDTQYF
CDR3 DNA: TGTGCCAGCAGCTTAGGCGGGGGATTTACAGATACGCAGTATTTT

clone size: .
D gene: .
V gene: TRBV1
J gene: TRBJ2-3
CDR3 protein: CTSSARLAGAVTQYF
CDR3 DNA: TGCACCAGCAGCGCTAGACTAGCGGGAGCTGTTACGCAGTACTTT

clone size: .
D gene: TRBD2
V gene: TRBV7-6
J gene: TRBJ2-2
CDR3 protein: CASSYDSGGYANTGELFF
CDR3 DNA: TGTGCCAGCAGCTATGATAGCGGGGGCTACGCGAACACCGGGGAGCTGTTTTTT

clone size: .
D gene: .
V gene: TRBV5-6
J gene: TRBJ2-7
CDR3 protein: CASSAIRDKVTYEQYF
CDR3 DNA: TGTGCCAGCAGCGCAATCCGGGACAAAGTTACTTACGAGCAGTACTTC

clone size: .
D gene: TRBD1
V gene: TRBV11-2
J gene: TRBJ1-1
CDR3 protein: CASSFGQGMWTEAFF
CDR3 DNA: TGTGCCAGCAGCTTCGGACAGGGGATGTGGACTGAAGCTTTCTTT

clone size: .
D gene: TRBD2
V gene: TRBV2
J gene: TRBJ2-3
CDR3 protein: CASSETSGGTDTQYF
CDR3 DNA: TGTGCCAGCAGTGAAACTAGCGGAGGCACAGATACGCAGTATTTT

clone size: few
D gene: TRBD2
V gene: TRBV27
J gene: TRBJ2-7
CDR3 protein: CASSLSWTSGPYEQYF
CDR3 DNA: TGTGCCAGCAGTTTATCGTGGACTAGCGGGCCCTACGAGCAGTACTTC

clone size: .
D gene: .
V gene: TRBV11-2
J gene: TRBJ1-1
CDR3 protein: CASSSQPTGTMNTEAFF
CDR3 DNA: TGTGCCAGCAGCTCCCAGCCAACAGGTACCATGAACACTGAAGCTTTCTTT

clone size: .
D gene: TRBD1
V gene: TRBV7-6
J gene: TRBJ2-7
CDR3 protein: CASSSGQGAYEQYF
CDR3 DNA: TGTGCCAGCAGCTCGGGACAGGGGGCGTACGAGCAGTACTTC

clone size: .
D gene: .
V gene: TRBV4-1
J gene: TRBJ2-7
CDR3 protein: CASSQPLGGMSSYEQYF
CDR3 DNA: TGCGCCAGCAGCCAGCCCCTTGGCGGGATGAGCTCCTACGAGCAGTACTTC